This T cell receptor beta chain came from a study of CD8+ T cells in alopecia areata. In the study overall: A 6-month off-drug phase came after tofacitinib, which had lasted 6 to 18 months. Broader study findings: Throughout tofacitinib, many expanded lesional clones continued to persist in scalp and blood. The study also sequences resident alphabeta T cells of normal skin in scalp samples.

As for this clone: Its antigen is unidentified.

Stated treatment: oral pan-JAK inhibitor, 5-10 mg twice daily. Starting from PBMCs, sorting isolated CD4+ and CD8+ T cells. Germline values: CDR1 GTSNPN, CDR2 SVGIG (reference sequence). V shed 2 bases and J 6 bases; nucleotides not matched to a gene: 12. This CDR3 is 16 amino acids long. The sequencing template was cDNA reverse transcribed from extracted RNA. Profiling relied on immunoSEQ multiplex PCR, and the TCRdb table lists in-frame clones only, not all of them. The data show 150,000 to 200,000 clones, with approximately 61% seen just once and approximately 0.97% held by the top ten. Sequences were derived from CD4+ T cells sorted from blood, sampled at week 24, from a patient treated with tofacitinib. The sequence was collected from a human donor with alopecia areata. The chain carries TRBV30 and TRBJ2-3, with TRBD2 matching over 9 bases. The CDR3 nucleotides are TGTGCCTGGAGTTCCCCCCTAGCGGGGATTGTTGATACGCAGTATTTT. Translated, it gives CAWSSPLAGIVDTQYF.